A single sample gave rise to the 15 T cell receptor beta chains below, sequenced in a study of CD8 T cells in Susac syndrome. RNA, at about 0.45 to 1 ug, was reverse transcribed with random hexamers. Each CDR3 protein gets one entry after TCRdb re-called the immunoSEQ multiplex PCR reads with MiXCR. The data show about 190,000 distinct CDR3 sequences, more than 85% seen once. Sequences were obtained from CD8+ T cells from PBMCs. These TCRs come from a human donor with Susac syndrome.

V and J are TRBV20-1 and TRBJ2-7; the D gene is possibly TRBD1 (6 bases). Germline CDR1 and CDR2: DFQATT and SNEGSKA (reference sequence). Trimming took 5 bases from V and 5 from J, leaving 13 bases between them. CDR3 length equals 12 residues. DNA of the CDR3: TGCAGTGCTGACCGGGACACTAACGAGCAGTACTTC. Translation gives CSADRDTNEQYF.

The rearrangement links TRBV25-1 to TRBJ1-1, with 7 nucleotides matching TRBD1. From germline, CDR1 is MGHDK and CDR2 SYGVNS. CDR3 length equals 12 residues. J lost 6 bases, V lost 3 bases, and 1 base had no gene match. CDR3 loop: CASSETGPEAFF. The CDR3 DNA reads TGTGCCAGCAGTGAGACAGGGCCTGAAGCTTTCTTT.

The V call is TRBV15, the J call TRBJ2-1; 11 positions match TRBD2. Germline assignment: CDR1 LNHNV and CDR2 YYDKDF (reference sequence). The CDR3 spans 16 residues. V was pared by 3 bases and J by 2 bases, with 3 bases of the junction left unmatched. The CDR3 loop is CATSSRTSGPYNEQFF. CDR3 DNA sequence: TGTGCCACCAGCAGCCGGACTAGCGGGCCCTACAATGAGCAGTTCTTC.

The rearrangement uses TRBV9 and TRBJ1-2, with D possibly TRBD1 on 6 matching bases. V was shortened by 3 bases and J by 8 bases, with 20 bases between the two germline ends. CDR1 and CDR2 (germline): SGDLS, YYNGEE. CDR3 length equals 15 residues. Written as DNA, the CDR3 is TGTGCCAGCAGCGCAGACGGGGGCCTGGCGCGGGGCTACACCTTC. As protein: CASSADGGLARGYTF.

The chain recombines TRBV7-8 with TRBJ1-5; D uncertain. The CDR3 is 14 amino acids. In germline, CDR1 is SGHVS, CDR2 FQNEAQ. Trimming stripped 1 base from V and 4 bases from J, with 8 bases between. The DNA for the CDR3 is TGTGCCAGCAGCTTAGTACCGGGGAATCAGCCCCAGCATTTT. As protein: CASSLVPGNQPQHF.

As to this clonotype: The junction shows a germline mismatch at one end, possibly a read error. The chain uses TRBV11-2 and TRBJ2-2; D unclear. CDR1 SGHAT and CDR2 FQNNGV come from the germline V gene. The CDR3 loop spans 16 amino acids. DNA for the CDR3: TGTGCCAGCAGAGTTCCGGCAGGAGTGAACGCCGGGGAGCTGTTTTTT. It codes for CASRVPAGVNAGELFF.

The rearrangement uses TRBV12-3 or TRBV12-4 and TRBJ2-3; possible D gene TRBD1, 6 bases. Trimming took 5 bases from V and 4 from J, leaving 16 bases between them. There are 15 residues in the CDR3. The CDR3 reads CASSLGQIRPDTQYF. CDR3 bases: TGTGCCAGCAGTCTCGGACAGATACGTCCAGATACGCAGTATTTT.

The chain combines TRBV28 with TRBJ2-2, with D unresolved. The CDR3 is made up of 14 amino acids. Germline CDR1 MDHEN, CDR2 SYDVKM. Trimming shortened V by 3 bases and J by 4 bases, and 9 bases separated the two germline ends. CDR3: CASSFATLTGELFF. The DNA of the CDR3 is TGTGCCAGCAGTTTTGCCACCCTCACCGGGGAGCTGTTTTTT.

The rearrangement uses TRBV4-1 and TRBJ2-7, with 15 positions matching TRBD2. The germline gives CDR1 MGHRA, CDR2 YSYEKL. The V segment lost 0 bases and the J segment 3 bases; nucleotides outside the gene matches: 9. CDR3 length: 19 residues. The CDR3 loop reads CASSQDWDSGLAGGYEQYF. The CDR3 bases are TGCGCCAGCAGCCAAGATTGGGATTCGGGACTAGCGGGAGGCTACGAGCAGTACTTC.

CDR3: CASSVTGDQETQYF. Written as DNA, the CDR3 is TGTGCCAGCAGCGTAACAGGGGACCAAGAGACCCAGTACTTC. The chain is built from TRBV9 and TRBJ2-5, with 7 bases lining up with TRBD1. V was clipped by 1 base and J by 0 bases; unmatched bases: 0. There are 14 residues in the CDR3. CDR1 is SGDLS, CDR2 YYNGEE, per germline.

This chain links TRBV25-1 with TRBJ2-1; 11 nucleotides match TRBD2. J lost 8 bases, V lost 2 bases, and 11 bases had no gene match. The CDR3 runs to 17 residues. Germline CDR1 is MGHDK and CDR2 is SYGVNS. CDR3 protein: CASSETPLAGGPYEQFF. The CDR3 DNA reads as TGTGCCAGCAGTGAAACCCCATTAGCGGGAGGGCCATATGAGCAGTTCTTC.

This chain joins TRBV6-5 and TRBJ1-5, with TRBD1 identical over 8 bases. Germline loops: CDR1 MNHEY, CDR2 SVGAGI. The CDR3 extends over 15 amino acids. Germline trimming cut 6 bases from V and 0 bases from J; bases unmatched to any gene: 4. The CDR3 sequence: CASSKDRGSNQPQHF. The CDR3 bases are TGTGCCAGCAGCAAAGACAGGGGTAGCAATCAGCCCCAGCATTTT.

The J gene is TRBJ2-5, the V gene TRBV2; 7 bases are a match to TRBD1. V trimming: 7 bases; J trimming: 2 bases; junction bases outside the gene matches: 10. CDR1 is SNHLY, CDR2 FYNNEI, per germline. The CDR3 has 15 amino acids. CDR3 in DNA: TGTGCCAGCACACGACAGGGAAGGGGTCAAGAGACCCAGTACTTC. It specifies CASTRQGRGQETQYF.

V and J are TRBV29-1 and TRBJ2-7; 8 bases match TRBD2. CDR1 and CDR2 (germline): SQVTM, ANQGSEA. The ends lost 4 bases at V and 1 base at J; junction bases unmatched: 9. This CDR3 is built from 15 residues. CDR3 coding DNA: TGCAGCGTTGGTAGCGGGACGAGTAGGTCCTACGAGCAGTACTTC. It translates to CSVGSGTSRSYEQYF.

This chain joins TRBV28 and TRBJ2-5, with D uncertain. V lost 3 bases to trimming and J lost 1 base, with 6 bases between them. There are 13 residues in the CDR3. Looked up from germline, CDR1 is MDHEN and CDR2 is SYDVKM. The CDR3, as DNA: TGTGCCAGCAGTTTGGGAATCCAAGAGACCCAGTACTTC. As protein: CASSLGIQETQYF.